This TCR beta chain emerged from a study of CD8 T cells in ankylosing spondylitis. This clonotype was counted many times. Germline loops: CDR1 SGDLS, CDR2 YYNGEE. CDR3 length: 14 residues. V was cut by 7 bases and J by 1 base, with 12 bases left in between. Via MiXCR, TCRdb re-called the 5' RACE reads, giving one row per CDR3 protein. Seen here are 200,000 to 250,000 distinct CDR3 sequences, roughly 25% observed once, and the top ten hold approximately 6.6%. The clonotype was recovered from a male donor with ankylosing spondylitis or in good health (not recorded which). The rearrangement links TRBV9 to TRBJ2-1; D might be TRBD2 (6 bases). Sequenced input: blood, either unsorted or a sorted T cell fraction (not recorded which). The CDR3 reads CASGMAGSYNEQFF. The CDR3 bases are TGTGCCAGCGGAATGGCGGGGTCCTACAATGAGCAGTTCTTC.